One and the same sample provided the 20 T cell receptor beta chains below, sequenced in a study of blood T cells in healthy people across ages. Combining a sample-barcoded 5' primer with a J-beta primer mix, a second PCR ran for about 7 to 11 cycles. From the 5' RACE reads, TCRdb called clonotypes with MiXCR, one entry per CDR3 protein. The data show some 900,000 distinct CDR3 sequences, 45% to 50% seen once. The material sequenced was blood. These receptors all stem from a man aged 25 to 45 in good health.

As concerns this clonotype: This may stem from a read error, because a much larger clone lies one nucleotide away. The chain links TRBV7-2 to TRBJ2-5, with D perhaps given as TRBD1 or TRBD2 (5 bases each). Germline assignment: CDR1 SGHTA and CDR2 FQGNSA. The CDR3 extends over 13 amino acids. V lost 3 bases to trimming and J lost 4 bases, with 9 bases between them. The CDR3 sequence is CASSLGRSETQYF. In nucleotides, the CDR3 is TGTGCCAGCAGCTTGGGACGGTCAGAGACCCAGTACTTC.

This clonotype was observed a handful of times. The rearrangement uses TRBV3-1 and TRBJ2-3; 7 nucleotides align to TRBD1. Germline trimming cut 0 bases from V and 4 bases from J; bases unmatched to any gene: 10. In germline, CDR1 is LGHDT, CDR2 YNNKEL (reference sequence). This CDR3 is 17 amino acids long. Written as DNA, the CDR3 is TGTGCCAGCAGCCAAGAAGGTCGAGGGGGCGTAGCAGATACGCAGTATTTT. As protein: CASSQEGRGGVADTQYF.

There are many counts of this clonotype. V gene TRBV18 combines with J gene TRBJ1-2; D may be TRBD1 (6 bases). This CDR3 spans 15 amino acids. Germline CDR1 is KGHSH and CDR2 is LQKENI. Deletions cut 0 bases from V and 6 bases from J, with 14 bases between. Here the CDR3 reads CASSPPITGSDGYTF. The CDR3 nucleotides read TGTGCCAGCTCACCACCAATAACAGGGTCGGATGGCTACACCTTC.

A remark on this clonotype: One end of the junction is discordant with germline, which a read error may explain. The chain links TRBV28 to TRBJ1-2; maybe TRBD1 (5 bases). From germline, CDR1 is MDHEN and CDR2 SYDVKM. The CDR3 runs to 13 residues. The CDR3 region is CTSSLRDHYGYTF. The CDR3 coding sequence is TGTACCAGCAGTTTAAGGGACCACTATGGCTACACCTTC.

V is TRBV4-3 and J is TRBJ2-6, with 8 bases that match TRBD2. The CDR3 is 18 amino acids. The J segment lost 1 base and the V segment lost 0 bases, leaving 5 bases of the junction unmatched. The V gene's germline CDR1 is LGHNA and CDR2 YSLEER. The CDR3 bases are TGCGCCAGCAGCCAAGACCTAGCGGGTGCTTCTGGGGCCAACGTCCTGACTTTC. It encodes CASSQDLAGASGANVLTF.

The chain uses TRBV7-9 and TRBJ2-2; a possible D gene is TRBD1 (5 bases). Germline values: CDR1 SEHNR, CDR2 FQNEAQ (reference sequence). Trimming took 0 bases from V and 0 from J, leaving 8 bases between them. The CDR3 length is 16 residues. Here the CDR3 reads CASSLATAANTGELFF. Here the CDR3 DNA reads TGTGCCAGCAGCTTAGCGACAGCTGCGAACACCGGGGAGCTGTTTTTT.

DNA of the CDR3: TGTGCCAGCAGCTTAGCGCTAATGACTAGCGGGGGGGATAACATTCAGTACTTC. It translates to CASSLALMTSGGDNIQYF. V is TRBV7-2 and J is TRBJ2-4; 14 bases fit TRBD2. This CDR3 has 18 residues. With V trimmed by 0 bases and J by 7 bases, 8 bases remained unmatched. CDR1 and CDR2 from the germline V gene are SGHTA and FQGNSA.

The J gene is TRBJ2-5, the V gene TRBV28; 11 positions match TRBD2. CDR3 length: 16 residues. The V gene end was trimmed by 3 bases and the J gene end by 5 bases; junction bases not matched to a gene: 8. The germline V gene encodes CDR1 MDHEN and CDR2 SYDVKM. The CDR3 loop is CASSLGTSGSWETQYF. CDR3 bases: TGTGCCAGCAGTTTGGGTACTAGCGGGAGTTGGGAGACCCAGTACTTC.

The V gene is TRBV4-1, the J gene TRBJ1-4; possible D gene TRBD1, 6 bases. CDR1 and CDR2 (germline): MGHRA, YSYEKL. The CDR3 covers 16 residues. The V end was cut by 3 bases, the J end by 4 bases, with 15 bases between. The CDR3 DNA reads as TGCGCCAGCAGCCATCCCCCGGGACAAAGTAATGAAAAACTGTTTTTT. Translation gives CASSHPPGQSNEKLFF.

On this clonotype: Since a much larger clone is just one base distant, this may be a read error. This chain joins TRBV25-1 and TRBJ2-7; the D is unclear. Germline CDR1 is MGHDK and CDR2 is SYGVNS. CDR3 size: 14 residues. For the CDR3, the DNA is TGTGCCGGCAGTGAATCGGGCAGTACCTACGAGCAGTACTTC. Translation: CAGSESGSTYEQYF.

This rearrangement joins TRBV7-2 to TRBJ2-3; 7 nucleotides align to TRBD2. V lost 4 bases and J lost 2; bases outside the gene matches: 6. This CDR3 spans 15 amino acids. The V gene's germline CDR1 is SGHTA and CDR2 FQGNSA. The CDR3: CASSSPSGHTDTQYF. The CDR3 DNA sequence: TGTGCCAGCAGCTCTCCTAGCGGCCACACAGATACGCAGTATTTT.

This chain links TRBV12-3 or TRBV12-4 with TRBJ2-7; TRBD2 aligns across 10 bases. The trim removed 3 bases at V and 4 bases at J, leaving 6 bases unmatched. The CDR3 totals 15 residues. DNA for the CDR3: TGTGCCAGCAGTTTTGAAGGGACTAGCGTTTACGAGCAGTACTTC. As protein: CASSFEGTSVYEQYF.

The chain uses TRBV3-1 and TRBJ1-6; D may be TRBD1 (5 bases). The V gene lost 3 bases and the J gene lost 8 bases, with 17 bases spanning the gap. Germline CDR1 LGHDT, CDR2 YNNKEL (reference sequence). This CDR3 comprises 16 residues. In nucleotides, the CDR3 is TGTGCCAGCAGCCACGAAAAGGGGATCGGGGATTCACCCCTCCACTTT. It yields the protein CASSHEKGIGDSPLHF.

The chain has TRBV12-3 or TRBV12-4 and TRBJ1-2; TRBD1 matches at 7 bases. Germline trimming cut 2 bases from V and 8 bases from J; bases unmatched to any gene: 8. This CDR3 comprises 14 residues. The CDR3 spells CASSLNRGPEGYTF. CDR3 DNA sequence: TGTGCCAGCAGTTTAAACAGGGGACCAGAGGGCTACACCTTC.

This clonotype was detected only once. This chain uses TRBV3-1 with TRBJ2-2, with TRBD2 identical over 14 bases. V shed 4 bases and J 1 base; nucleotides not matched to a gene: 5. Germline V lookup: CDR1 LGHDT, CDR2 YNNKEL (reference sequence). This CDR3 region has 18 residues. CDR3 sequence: CASSPGLAGAMNTGELFF. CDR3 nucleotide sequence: TGTGCCAGCAGCCCGGGACTAGCGGGGGCCATGAACACCGGGGAGCTGTTTTTT.

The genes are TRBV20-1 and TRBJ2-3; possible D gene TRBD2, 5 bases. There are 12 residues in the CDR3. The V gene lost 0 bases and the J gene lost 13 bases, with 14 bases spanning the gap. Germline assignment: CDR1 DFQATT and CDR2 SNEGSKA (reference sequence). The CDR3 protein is CSARERDYQKYF. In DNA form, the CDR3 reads TGCAGTGCTAGAGAAAGAGACTACCAGAAGTATTTT.

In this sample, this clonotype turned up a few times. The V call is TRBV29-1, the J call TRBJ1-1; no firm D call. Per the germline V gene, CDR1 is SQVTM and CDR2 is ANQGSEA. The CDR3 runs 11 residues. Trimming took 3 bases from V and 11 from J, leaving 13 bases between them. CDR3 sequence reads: CSVELSGRAFF. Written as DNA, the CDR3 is TGCAGCGTTGAGCTTTCCGGGAGGGCTTTCTTT.

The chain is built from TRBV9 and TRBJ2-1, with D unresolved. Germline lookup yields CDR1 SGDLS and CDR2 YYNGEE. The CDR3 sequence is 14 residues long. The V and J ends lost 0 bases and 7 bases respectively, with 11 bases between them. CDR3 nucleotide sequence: TGTGCCAGCAGCGTAGAGGTGGGTGGGAATGAGCAGTTCTTC. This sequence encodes CASSVEVGGNEQFF.

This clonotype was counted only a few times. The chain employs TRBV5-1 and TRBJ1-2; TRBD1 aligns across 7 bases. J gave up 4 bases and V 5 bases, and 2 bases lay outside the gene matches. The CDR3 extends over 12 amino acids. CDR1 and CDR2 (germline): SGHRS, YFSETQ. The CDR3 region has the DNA TGCGCCAGCAGACAGGGGCTCTATGGCTACACCTTC. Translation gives CASRQGLYGYTF.

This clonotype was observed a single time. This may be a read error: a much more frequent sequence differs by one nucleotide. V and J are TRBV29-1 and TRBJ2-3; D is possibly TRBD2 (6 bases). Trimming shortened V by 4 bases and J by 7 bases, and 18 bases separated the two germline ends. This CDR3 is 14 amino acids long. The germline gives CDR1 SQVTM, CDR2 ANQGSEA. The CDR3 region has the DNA TGCAGCGTTGTGATCCCAGCGGGTTGGAATACGCAGTATTTT. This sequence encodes CSVVIPAGWNTQYF.